This T cell receptor (beta chain) derives from a study of cytomegalovirus exposure and HLA in healthy donors. Findings of the study overall: Rare TCR sequences predominated, though certain public TCRs were found in many donors. The study reported that TCR beta sequences accurately predicted HLA-A and HLA-B alleles in most subjects.

As to this clone: The antigen remains unidentified.

13 Jbeta primers and 60 Vbeta primers were used for the PCR. TCRdb's copy holds only in-frame clones and misses some; the assay was immunoSEQ multiplex PCR. The table shows roughly 190,000 clones, with about 79% occurring only once. Trimming cost V 5 bases and J 5 bases, with 21 bases left between them. The germline gives CDR1 SGHTA, CDR2 FQGNSA. The CDR3 has 17 amino acids. This receptor was identified in a woman aged 50 to 65 in good health and CMV-seronegative. The source material was PBMCs. This chain uses TRBV7-2 with TRBJ2-2; a weak D match, TRBD1 (5 bases). This CDR3 reads CASSTEGVRQATGELFF. CDR3 DNA: TGTGCCAGCAGCACCGAAGGGGTACGTCAGGCGACCGGGGAGCTGTTTTTT.